The subject of this entry is one T cell receptor beta chain. Its antigen is still unknown. Those who donated, Caucasian adults without exception, all lived in Nashville, Tennessee. The data stem from a study of shared clonotypes between healthy human individuals. Study at large: Samples came from a couple of female and a few male donors aged 18 to 49. The study's findings and limits: Represented diversity, genetic and exposure-history alike, was limited by few donors.

This CDR3 region has 12 residues. V dropped 3 bases and J dropped 4 bases, with 7 bases sitting between them. From germline, CDR1 is SGHNT and CDR2 YYREEE (reference sequence). Under the authors' procedure: ImmunoSEQ gave junction-only sequences without quality scores, so filtering differed. The table came from immunoSEQ multiplex PCR; TCRdb's copy has only in-frame clones and leaves some out. From that table come the V and J calls and clone size; the DNA was used to work out D and trimming. Among roughly 450,000 clones, 79% were seen once, and the ten largest hold 10% to 15%. The V gene is TRBV5-4, the J gene TRBJ1-2; the D is unclear. The TCR sequence derives from a woman between 40 and 50 years old in good health. Some clones in this sample may be carry-over from other donors' samples. Sample: PBMCs. The CDR3 loop reads CASSSTSYGYTF. The CDR3, as DNA: TGTGCCAGCAGCTCCACCAGCTATGGCTACACCTTC.